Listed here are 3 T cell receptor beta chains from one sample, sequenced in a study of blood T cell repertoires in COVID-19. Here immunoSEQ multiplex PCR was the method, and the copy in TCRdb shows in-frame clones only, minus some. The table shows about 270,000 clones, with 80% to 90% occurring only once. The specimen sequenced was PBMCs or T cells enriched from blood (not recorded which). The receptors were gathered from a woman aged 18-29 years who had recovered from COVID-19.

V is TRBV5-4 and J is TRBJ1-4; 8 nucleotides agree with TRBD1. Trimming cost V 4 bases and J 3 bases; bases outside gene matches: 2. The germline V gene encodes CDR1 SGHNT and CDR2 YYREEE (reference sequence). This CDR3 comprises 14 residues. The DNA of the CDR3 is TGTGCCAGCAGCGCGGACAGGGCTAATGAAAAACTGTTTTTT. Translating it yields CASSADRANEKLFF.

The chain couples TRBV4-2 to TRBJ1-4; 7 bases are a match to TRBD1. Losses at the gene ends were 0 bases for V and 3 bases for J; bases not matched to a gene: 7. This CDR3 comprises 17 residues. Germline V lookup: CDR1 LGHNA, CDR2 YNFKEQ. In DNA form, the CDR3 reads TGTGCCAGCAGCCAAGAGGGAAATGGACAGGCTAATGAAAAACTGTTTTTT. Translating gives CASSQEGNGQANEKLFF.

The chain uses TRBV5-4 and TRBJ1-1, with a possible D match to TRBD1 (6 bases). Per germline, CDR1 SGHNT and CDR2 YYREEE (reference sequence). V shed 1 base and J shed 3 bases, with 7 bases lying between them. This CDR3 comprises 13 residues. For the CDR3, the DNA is TGTGCCAGCAGCTTGAACAGGGACACTGAAGCTTTCTTT. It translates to CASSLNRDTEAFF. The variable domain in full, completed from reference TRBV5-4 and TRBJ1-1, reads ETGVTQSPTHLIKTRGQQVTLRCSSQSGHNTVSWYQQALGQGPQFIFQYYREEENGRGNFPPRFSGLQFPNYSSELNVNALELDDSALYLCASSLNRDTEAFFGQGTRLTVV.